This TCR beta chain was retrieved from a study of metastatic and nonmetastatic thyroid tumors. The wider study: Repertoires of blood and of tissue (tumor or nodule) from malignant and benign thyroid patients were compared.

Every patient was untreated before thyroid surgery. TCRdb used MiXCR to call clones anew from the PCR reads. The table includes about 22,000 clones, 36% detected once. The V and J ends lost 5 bases and 7 bases respectively, with 18 bases between them. CDR1 and CDR2 from the germline V gene are SGHVS and FQNEAQ. The CDR3 runs 15 residues. A remark on this clone: The sample holds other DNA sequences that translate to the same CDR3.

The sample consisted of blood. This sequence was found in a male donor with papillary thyroid cancer or a benign thyroid nodule (not recorded which). Some clones in this sample may be carry-over from other donors' samples. V is TRBV7-8 and J is TRBJ2-1; D unresolved. CDR3 sequence: CASSAEAGAGNEQFF. Here the CDR3 DNA reads TGTGCCAGCAGCGCCGAAGCTGGAGCAGGAAATGAGCAGTTCTTC.